This TCR beta chain was recorded in a study of shared clonotypes between healthy human individuals. Study results and caveats: Clonotypes shared by all four sorted-subset donors had higher generation probabilities than non-shared clonotypes.

Naivety among CD8 cells was defined by CD45RO negativity and positive CCR7 selection, thereby excluding terminally differentiated effector memory CD45RA+ cells. Execution of the assay was at deep level. Replicate sorted-subset PCRs were loaded with 150 to 250 ng DNA, about 28,000 T cell genomes. TCRdb's table, derived via immunoSEQ multiplex PCR, lists solely in-frame clones and lacks some. The sample has about 2 million clones; approximately 94% are singletons. In its sample, this clone was seen a few times. What it binds is unknown. Sequencing used naive CD8+ T cells sorted from blood. This sequence was found in a man aged 18 to 29 in good health.

The CDR3 nucleotides are TGTGCTAGTGGTTTGATCGGGACTTACAATGAGCAGTTCTTC. Its translation: CASGLIGTYNEQFF. This sequence joins TRBV12-5 and TRBJ2-1, with D perhaps TRBD2 (6 bases). This CDR3 is 14 amino acids long. V was pared by 2 bases and J by 4 bases, with 9 bases between. Germline loops: CDR1 LGHNT, CDR2 FRNRAP.